This T cell receptor (beta chain) was recovered during a study of graft-versus-host responses after intestinal transplantation. Study results and limitations: In recipient marrow, GvH clones were found, and some appeared first in ileum or blood. Peak circulating GvH clone levels were associated with early post-transplant HvG declines.

Concerning this clone: The antigen is unknown.

The table came from immunoSEQ multiplex PCR; TCRdb's copy has only in-frame clones and leaves some out. This sample has fewer than 10,000 clones; about 97% occur once, and the top ten carry just under 0.25%. The V gene's germline CDR1 is GTSNPN and CDR2 SVGIG (reference sequence). Trimming took off 2 bases at V and 2 bases at J, with 16 bases between the two ends. The CDR3 is 16 residues long. The origin of this receptor is a human patient who received an intestinal transplant, so some T cells may come from the graft donor. V and J are TRBV30 and TRBJ2-1, with D perhaps TRBD1 (5 bases). Material: PBMCs, obtained 23 days after intestinal transplant. In DNA, the CDR3 is TGTGCCTGGAGTTTCGAAAGGGGAAAGCCCTACAATGAGCAGTTCTTC. This gives the protein CAWSFERGKPYNEQFF. The whole variable domain, remainder taken from reference TRBV30 and TRBJ2-1, is SQTIHQWPATLVQPVGSPLSLECTVEGTSNPNLYWYRQAAGRGLQLLFYSVGIGQISSEVPQNLSASRPQDRQFILSSKKLLLSDSGFYLCAWSFERGKPYNEQFFGPGTRLTVL.